This T cell receptor beta chain was observed in a study of shared clonotypes between healthy human individuals. Study conclusions and caveats: What rarefaction showed was incomplete sorted-subset sequencing despite large depth.

Some clones are missing from TCRdb's copy, which holds only in-frame ones; the method was immunoSEQ multiplex PCR. The sample has about 690,000 clones, 90% seen once. Unmatched junction bases numbered 14, after V lost 4 bases and J lost 7 bases. The length of the CDR3 is 16 residues. The germline V gene has CDR1 MNHEY and CDR2 SVGAGI. Turning to this clone: Its specificity is unknown.

The J gene is TRBJ1-2, the V gene TRBV6-5; 8 nucleotides align to TRBD1. Material: memory CD8+ T cells from PBMCs. As for subset: CD45RO+ cells pooled with CCR7-negative TemRA cells. The TCR sequence derives from a man in his late teens or twenties in good health. Some clones in this sample may be carry-over from other donors' samples. The CDR3 bases are TGTGCCAGCAGTTTAGTACAGGGGGACCCTTTGTTTGGCTACACCTTC. It translates to CASSLVQGDPLFGYTF.